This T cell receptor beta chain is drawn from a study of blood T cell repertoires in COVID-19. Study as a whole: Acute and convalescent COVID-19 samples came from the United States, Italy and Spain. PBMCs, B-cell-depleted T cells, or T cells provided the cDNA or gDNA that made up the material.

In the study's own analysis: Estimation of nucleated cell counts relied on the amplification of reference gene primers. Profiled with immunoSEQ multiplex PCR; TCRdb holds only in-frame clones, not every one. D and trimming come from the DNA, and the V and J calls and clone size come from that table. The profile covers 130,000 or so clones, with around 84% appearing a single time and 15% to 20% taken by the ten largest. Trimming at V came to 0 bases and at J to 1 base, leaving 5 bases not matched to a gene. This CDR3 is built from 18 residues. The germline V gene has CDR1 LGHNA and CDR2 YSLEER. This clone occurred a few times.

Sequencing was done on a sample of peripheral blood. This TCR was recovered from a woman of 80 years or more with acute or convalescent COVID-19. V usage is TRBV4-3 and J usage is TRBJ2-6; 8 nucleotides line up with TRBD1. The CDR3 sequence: CASSQDPQGASGANVLTF. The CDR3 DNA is TGCGCCAGCAGCCAAGATCCCCAGGGGGCTTCTGGGGCCAACGTCCTGACTTTC.